This TCR beta chain was retrieved from a study of T cell repertoires in cytomegalovirus infection. About the study: Carrying CMV and the relevant HLA type showed in public TCR beta signatures. Study-wide results and limits: CMV-specific TCR beta clonotypes restricted by HLA-C dominated the ex vivo response. People with CMV and the relevant HLA were identified by cumulative public TCR beta family frequency.

Germline lookup yields CDR1 MRHNA and CDR2 SNTAGT. V gave up 5 bases and J gave up 3 bases; unmatched junction bases: 3. This CDR3 contains 15 residues. TCRdb re-analysed the reads in MiXCR, keeping a single row per CDR3 protein. The sample shows about 150,000 distinct CDR3 sequences, less than 25% of them seen only once. Worth noting for this clonotype: Its antigen remains unknown.

This sequence was found in a human donor in good health (CMV status not recorded). Some clones in this sample may be carry-over from other donors' samples. This rearrangement joins TRBV6-4 to TRBJ2-1; 11 nucleotides agree with TRBD2. The sample was PBMCs. This CDR3 reads CASSSLAGVYNEQFF. The CDR3 DNA follows: TGTGCCAGCAGTTCACTAGCGGGGGTCTACAATGAGCAGTTCTTC.